This T cell receptor (beta chain) was observed in a study of blood T cell repertoires in COVID-19. Looking at the study overall: Samples of COVID-19 (acute and convalescent) were obtained from the United States, Italy and Spain.

This table comes from immunoSEQ multiplex PCR, and its TCRdb copy is limited to in-frame clones, with some not included. The table shows about 190,000 clones, with about 81% occurring only once. Patients at the Seattle site were enrolled during active infection and followed longitudinally. Trimming cost V 8 bases and J 5 bases; bases outside gene matches: 15. The CDR3 extends over 16 amino acids. The germline CDR1 and CDR2 sequences are MNHEY and SMNVEV (reference sequence). The material sequenced was peripheral blood. This sequence joins TRBV27 and TRBJ2-3; the match to TRBD2 covers 8 bases. The origin of this receptor is a woman aged 80 or older with COVID-19, enrolled during active disease. CDR3 sequence: CASRNLGLVGGDTQYF. CDR3 coding DNA: TGTGCCAGCCGAAACTTGGGACTAGTCGGGGGAGATACGCAGTATTTT.